This T cell receptor (beta chain) was retrieved from a study of CD8 T cells in ankylosing spondylitis. Whole-study findings and limits: There was a TCR beta motif, made of eight highly homologous variants, that appeared characteristic of ankylosing spondylitis blood.

Trimming took off 3 bases at V and 4 bases at J, with 13 bases between the two ends. Germline loops: CDR1 SGHDN, CDR2 FVKESK. The CDR3 is made up of 15 amino acids. This clonotype was recorded at least ten times. Its antigen is currently unknown. A single record per CDR3 protein comes from TCRdb applying MiXCR to the 5' RACE reads. The sample has roughly 300,000 distinct CDR3 sequences; under 8.5% are singletons. The rearrangement uses TRBV14 and TRBJ2-1; a weak D match, TRBD2 (5 bases). This clonotype was sampled from a male donor with ankylosing spondylitis. Material: blood, either unsorted or a sorted T cell fraction (not recorded which). Here the CDR3 reads CASSHASGKYNEQFF. The CDR3 region has the DNA TGTGCCAGCAGCCACGCGTCCGGGAAATACAATGAGCAGTTCTTC.